These 2 T cell receptor beta chains originate from one sample sequenced in a study of T cells in Graves' hyperthyroidism and ophthalmopathy (dated by TCRdb to between 2018 and 2021). To prepare the library, multiplex PCR was applied. For sequencing, an Illumina HiSeq 2000 was employed. Amplification of TCR beta CDR3 regions was carried out from RNA transcripts. A first-round RT-PCR of the TCR CDR3 used the HTBI primer set with the Qiagen OneStep RT-PCR kit. Using fastp trimming at Q25 and MiXCR clonotype assembly, TCRdb reanalyzed the public sequencing data and kept in-frame beta chains. Each CDR3 protein gets just one entry, which takes the most common genes and DNA from the rows behind it. The sample profile shows approximately 430,000 distinct CDR3 sequences; 14% to 15% of them were found once. Under 15% of the sample comes from the top ten. Sample: blood. The receptor set was obtained from a man aged 18 to 30 with Graves' ophthalmopathy.

Comment on this clonotype: With a much larger clone just one base away, this may be a read error. The rearrangement uses TRBV2 and TRBJ2-7; tentatively, D is TRBD2 (5 bases). The germline V gene encodes CDR1 SNHLY and CDR2 FYNNEI. Trimming shortened V by 5 bases and J by 7 bases, and 18 bases separated the two germline ends. The CDR3 has 14 amino acids. Written as DNA, the CDR3 is TGTGCCAGCAGTTACGGTCAGAGGGCGATTGAGCAGTACTTC. Protein: CASSYGQRAIEQYF.

This clonotype has at least ten counts. This chain connects TRBV30 to TRBJ2-7, with 9 positions matching TRBD1. The V and J ends lost 5 bases and 4 bases, in that order; junction bases with no gene match: 6. The CDR3 runs 13 residues. The germline CDR1 and CDR2 sequences are GTSNPN and SVGIG (reference sequence). The DNA for the CDR3 is TGTGCCTGGGATAGACAGGGGGGTTACGAGCAGTACTTC. This encodes CAWDRQGGYEQYF. Based on the CDR3 plus reference TRBV30 and TRBJ2-7, the full variable domain is SQTIHQWPATLVQPVGSPLSLECTVEGTSNPNLYWYRQAAGRGLQLLFYSVGIGQISSEVPQNLSASRPQDRQFILSSKKLLLSDSGFYLCAWDRQGGYEQYFGPGTRLTVT.